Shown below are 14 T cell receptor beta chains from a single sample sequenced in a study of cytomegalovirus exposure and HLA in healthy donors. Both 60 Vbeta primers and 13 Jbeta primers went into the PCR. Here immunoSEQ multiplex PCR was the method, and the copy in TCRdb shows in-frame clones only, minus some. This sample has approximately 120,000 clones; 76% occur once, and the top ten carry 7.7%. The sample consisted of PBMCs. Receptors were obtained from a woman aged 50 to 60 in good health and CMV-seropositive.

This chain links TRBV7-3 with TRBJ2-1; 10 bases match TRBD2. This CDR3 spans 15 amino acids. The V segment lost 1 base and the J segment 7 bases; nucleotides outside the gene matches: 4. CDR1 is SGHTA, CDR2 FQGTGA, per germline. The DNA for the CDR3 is TGTGCCAGCAGCTTAAAACTAGCGGGATTAAATGAGCAGTTCTTC. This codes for CASSLKLAGLNEQFF.

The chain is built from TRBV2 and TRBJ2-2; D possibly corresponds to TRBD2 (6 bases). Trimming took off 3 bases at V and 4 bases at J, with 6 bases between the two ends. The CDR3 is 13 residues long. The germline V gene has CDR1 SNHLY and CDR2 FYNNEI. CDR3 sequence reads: CASSEEGTGELFF. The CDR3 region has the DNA TGTGCCAGCAGTGAGGAGGGCACCGGGGAGCTGTTTTTT.

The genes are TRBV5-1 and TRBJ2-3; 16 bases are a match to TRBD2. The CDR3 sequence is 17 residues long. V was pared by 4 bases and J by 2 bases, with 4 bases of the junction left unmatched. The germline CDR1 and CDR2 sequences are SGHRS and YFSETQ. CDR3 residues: CASSPGTSGRVTDTQYF. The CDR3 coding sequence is TGCGCCAGCAGCCCTGGGACTAGCGGGAGGGTCACAGATACGCAGTATTTT.

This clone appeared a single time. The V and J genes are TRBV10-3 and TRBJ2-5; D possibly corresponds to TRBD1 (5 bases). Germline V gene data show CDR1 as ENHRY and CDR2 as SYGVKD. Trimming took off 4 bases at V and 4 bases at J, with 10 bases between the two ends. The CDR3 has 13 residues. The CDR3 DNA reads TGTGCCATCAGTGTTGGGCAGGGAGAGACCCAGTACTTC. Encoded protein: CAISVGQGETQYF.

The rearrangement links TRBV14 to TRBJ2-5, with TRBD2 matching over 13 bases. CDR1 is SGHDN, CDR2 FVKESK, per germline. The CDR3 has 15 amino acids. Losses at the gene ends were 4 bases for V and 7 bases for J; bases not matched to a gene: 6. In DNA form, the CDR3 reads TGTGCCAGCAGCCTCCGGACTAGCGGGAGTGGGACCCAGTACTTC. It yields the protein CASSLRTSGSGTQYF. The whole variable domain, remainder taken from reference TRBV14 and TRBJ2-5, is EAGVTQFPSHSVIEKGQTVTLRCDPISGHDNLYWYRRVMGKEIKFLLHFVKESKQDESGMPNNRFLAERTGGTYSTLKVQPAELEDSGVYFCASSLRTSGSGTQYFGPGTRLLVL.

CDR3 loop: CASSIRDRATYEQYF. The CDR3 DNA sequence: TGTGCCAGTAGTATCCGGGACAGGGCCACCTACGAGCAGTACTTC. This chain joins TRBV19 and TRBJ2-7; 9 bases are shared with TRBD1. The germline gives CDR1 LNHDA, CDR2 SQIVND (reference sequence). J lost 2 bases, V lost 3 bases, and 5 bases had no gene match. CDR3 size: 15 residues.

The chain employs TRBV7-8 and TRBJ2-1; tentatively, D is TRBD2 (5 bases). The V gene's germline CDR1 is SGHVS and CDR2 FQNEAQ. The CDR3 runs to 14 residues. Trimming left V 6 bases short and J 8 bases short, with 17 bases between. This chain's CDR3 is CASSDVRARDEQFF. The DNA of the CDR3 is TGTGCCAGCAGTGACGTGAGGGCCCGGGATGAGCAGTTCTTC. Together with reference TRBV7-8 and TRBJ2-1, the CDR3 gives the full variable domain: GAGVSQSPRYKVAKRGQDVALRCDPISGHVSLFWYQQALGQGPEFLTYFQNEAQLDKSGLPSDRFFAERPEGSVSTLKIQRTQQEDSAVYLCASSDVRARDEQFFGPGTRLTVL.

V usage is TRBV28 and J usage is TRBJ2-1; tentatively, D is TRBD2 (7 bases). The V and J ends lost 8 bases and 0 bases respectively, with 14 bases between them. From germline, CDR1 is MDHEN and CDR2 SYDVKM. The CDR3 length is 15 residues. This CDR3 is CASQGGGPSYNEQFF. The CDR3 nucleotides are TGTGCCAGCCAGGGAGGGGGGCCCTCCTACAATGAGCAGTTCTTC. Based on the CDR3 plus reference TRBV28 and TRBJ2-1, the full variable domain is DVKVTQSSRYLVKRTGEKVFLECVQDMDHENMFWYRQDPGLGLRLIYFSYDVKMKEKGDIPEGYSVSREKKERFSLILESASTNQTSMYLCASQGGGPSYNEQFFGPGTRLTVL.

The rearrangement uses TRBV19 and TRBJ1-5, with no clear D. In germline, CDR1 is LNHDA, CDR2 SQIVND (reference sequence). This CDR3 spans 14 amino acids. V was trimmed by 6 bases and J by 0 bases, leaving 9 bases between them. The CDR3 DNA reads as TGTGCCAGTAGGTTACGGAGTAGCAATCAGCCCCAGCATTTT. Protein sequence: CASRLRSSNQPQHF.

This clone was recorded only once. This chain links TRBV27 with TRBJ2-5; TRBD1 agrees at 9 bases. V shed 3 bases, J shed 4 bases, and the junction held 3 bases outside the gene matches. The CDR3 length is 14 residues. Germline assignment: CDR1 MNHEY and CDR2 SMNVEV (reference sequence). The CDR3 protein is CASSFATGGETQYF. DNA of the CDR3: TGTGCCAGCAGTTTTGCGACAGGGGGAGAGACCCAGTACTTC.

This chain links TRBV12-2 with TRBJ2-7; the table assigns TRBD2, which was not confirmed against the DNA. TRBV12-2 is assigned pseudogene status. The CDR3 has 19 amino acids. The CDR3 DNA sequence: TGTGCAAGTCGCTTAGCAGCGACTAGCGGGGTTCCCCGGGCCTACGAGCAGTACTTC. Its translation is CASRLAATSGVPRAYEQYF.

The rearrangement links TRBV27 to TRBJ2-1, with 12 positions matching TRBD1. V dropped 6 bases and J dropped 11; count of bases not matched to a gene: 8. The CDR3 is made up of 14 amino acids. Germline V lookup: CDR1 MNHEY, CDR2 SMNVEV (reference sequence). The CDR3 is CASRGGQGASKQFF. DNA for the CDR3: TGTGCCAGCAGAGGGGGACAGGGGGCGAGCAAGCAGTTCTTC.

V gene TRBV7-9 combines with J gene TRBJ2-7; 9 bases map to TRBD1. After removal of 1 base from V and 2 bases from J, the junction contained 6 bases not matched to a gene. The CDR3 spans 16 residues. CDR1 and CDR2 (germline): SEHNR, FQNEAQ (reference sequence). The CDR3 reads CASSLGAGQGPYEQYF. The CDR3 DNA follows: TGTGCCAGCAGCTTAGGGGCGGGACAGGGACCCTACGAGCAGTACTTC.

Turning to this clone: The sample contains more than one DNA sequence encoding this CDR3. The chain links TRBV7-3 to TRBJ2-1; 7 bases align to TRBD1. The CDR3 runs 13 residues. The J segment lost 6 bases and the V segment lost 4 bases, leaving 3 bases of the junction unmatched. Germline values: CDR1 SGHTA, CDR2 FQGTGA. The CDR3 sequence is CASSSDRVNEQFF. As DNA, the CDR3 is TGTGCCAGCAGCTCCGACAGGGTCAATGAGCAGTTCTTC.